The clone carrying this T cell receptor (beta chain) was seen only a few times. Per the germline V gene, CDR1 is SGHDN and CDR2 is FVKESK. The CDR3 sequence is 14 residues long. The ends lost 4 bases at V and 7 bases at J; junction bases unmatched: 5. The record originates from a study of T-cell memory formation after mild COVID-19. In TCRdb, the 5' RACE reads were re-called with MiXCR into one record per CDR3 protein. This sample yields 400,000 to 500,000 distinct CDR3 sequences, of which roughly 26% are seen a single time; around 8.1% belongs to the top ten. This TCR derives from an adult woman who had mild COVID-19 (a few samples of this study predate the infection). Cell type and time point are not known. Sequencing input: PBMCs or a T cell subset sorted from them (not recorded which). The V gene is TRBV14, the J gene TRBJ1-4, with 8 nucleotides matching TRBD1. In nucleotides, the CDR3 is TGTGCCAGCAGCCGGACAGGGTGGGCTGAAAAACTGTTTTTT. Amino acid sequence: CASSRTGWAEKLFF.